This T cell receptor beta chain was found in a study of blood T cell repertoires in COVID-19. Turning to the study itself: Samples representing acute and convalescent COVID-19 were sourced from the United States, Italy and Spain. T cells, B-cell-depleted T cells, or PBMCs supplied cDNA or gDNA.

Per the original methods: Cell counts per sample came from amplifying reference gene primers. Profiling relied on immunoSEQ multiplex PCR, and the TCRdb table lists in-frame clones only, not all of them. The V and J calls and clone size come from that table; D and trimming were worked out from the DNA. The data hold more than 150,000 clones, with 89% observed a single time. V was pared by 8 bases and J by 4 bases, with 6 bases of the junction left unmatched. The V gene's germline CDR1 is SNHLY and CDR2 FYNNEI. This CDR3 has 13 residues. The V call is TRBV2, the J call TRBJ1-1, with 8 bases lining up with TRBD1. Sequencing input: peripheral blood. The source of this sequence is a man in his forties or fifties with acute or convalescent COVID-19. The CDR3 protein is CASRWTGSTEAFF. The DNA for the CDR3 is TGTGCCAGCCGATGGACAGGGAGCACTGAAGCTTTCTTT.